This record concerns one TCR beta chain sequence. Between the trimmed V and J ends, which lost 5 bases and 1 base, there was a span of 16 bases. Germline V gene data show CDR1 as SGHDT and CDR2 as YYEEEE. This CDR3 is 16 amino acids long. The data originate from a study of blood T cell repertoires in COVID-19. Study-wide background: The study drew acute and convalescent COVID-19 samples from the United States, Italy and Spain. Nucleic acid was either cDNA or gDNA, and it came from T cells, B-cell-depleted T cells, or PBMCs.

In the original workflow: Nucleated cell number was recorded as an estimate derived from reference gene primer amplification. The repertoire was sequenced with immunoSEQ multiplex PCR; TCRdb's copy has only in-frame clones and lacks some. V, J and clone size reflect that table, while D and trimming were determined from the DNA. The sample gives 90,000 to 150,000 clones, about nine tenths of which show up once; about 8% is in the top ten. Sequencing used peripheral blood. This TCR was sampled from a man between 70 and 80 years old who had recovered from COVID-19. This chain joins TRBV5-6 and TRBJ2-1; D is possibly TRBD1 (6 bases). The CDR3 DNA sequence: TGTGCCAGCAGTACAAAAACGGGACAATCCTACAATGAGCAGTTCTTC. It encodes CASSTKTGQSYNEQFF.